The 26 T cell receptor beta chains below all came from one sample that was sequenced in a study of T cell responses to AZD1222 COVID-19 vaccine. Sequenced by immunoSEQ multiplex PCR; TCRdb stores in-frame clones only, minus some. The sample shows approximately 150,000 clones, 85% to 95% of them seen only once. Sequencing used peripheral blood, obtained on day 0 of AZD1222 vaccination. Source of these receptors: an adult in good health.

J is TRBJ2-7 and V is TRBV2; D unresolved. V was trimmed by 6 bases and J by 4 bases, leaving 16 bases between them. Germline values: CDR1 SNHLY, CDR2 FYNNEI. This CDR3 comprises 14 residues. DNA of the CDR3: TGTGCCAGCAGGGAACTGTTCCCGGGTTACGAGCAGTACTTC. It encodes CASRELFPGYEQYF. Full variable domain (rest looked up from reference TRBV2 and TRBJ2-7): EPEVTQTPSHQVTQMGQEVILRCVPISNHLYFYWYRQILGQKVEFLVSFYNNEISEKSEIFDDQFSVERPDGSNFTLKIRSTKLEDSAMYFCASRELFPGYEQYFGPGTRLTVT.

The chain's CDR3 is CASSRLPRGPEPRNGYTF. CDR3 DNA: TGTGCCAGCAGCCGCCTCCCGAGAGGCCCGGAGCCTCGTAATGGCTACACCTTC. The chain carries TRBV7-8 and TRBJ1-2; D uncertain. The CDR3 contains 18 residues. Germline V gene lookup returns CDR1 SGHVS and CDR2 FQNEAQ. V was cut by 5 bases and J by 6 bases, with 28 bases left in between.

The rearrangement links TRBV7-2 to TRBJ1-1; TRBD1 matches at 7 bases. Germline CDR1 SGHTA, CDR2 FQGNSA. Trimming took 5 bases from V and 6 from J; bases not matched to a gene: 6. The CDR3 covers 13 residues. CDR3 sequence (DNA): TGTGCCAGCAGCCCCGACAGGGAAGCTGAAGCTTTCTTT. Protein product: CASSPDREAEAFF.

This chain connects TRBV27 to TRBJ2-1; D is uncertain. The CDR3 contains 15 residues. Per germline, CDR1 MNHEY and CDR2 SMNVEV (reference sequence). Trimming left V 3 bases short and J 0 bases short, with 9 bases between. The CDR3 here is CASSLGGPSYNEQFF. CDR3 coding DNA: TGTGCCAGCAGTTTGGGCGGCCCCTCCTACAATGAGCAGTTCTTC.

This clone was seen a single time. The chain joins TRBV19 to TRBJ1-1; maybe TRBD1 (5 bases). The CDR3 runs to 12 residues. V shed 7 bases and J shed 11 bases, with 17 bases lying between them. Germline loops: CDR1 LNHDA, CDR2 SQIVND (reference sequence). CDR3 sequence reads: CASNLKGFEAFF. The CDR3 region has the DNA TGTGCCAGTAACTTGAAGGGGTTTGAGGCTTTCTTT.

This chain connects TRBV2 to TRBJ1-2; perhaps TRBD1 as D (6 bases). Germline V gives CDR1 SNHLY, CDR2 FYNNEI. V lost 7 bases to trimming and J lost 2 bases, with 14 bases between them. CDR3 size: 14 residues. CDR3 protein: CASTPRDTNYGYTF. CDR3 in DNA: TGTGCCAGCACTCCGAGGGACACCAACTATGGCTACACCTTC.

The V gene is TRBV23-1, the J gene TRBJ2-1; TRBD1 agrees at 12 bases. TRBV23-1 counts as an open reading frame of uncertain function. The length of the CDR3 is 20 residues. Trimming removed 0 bases from V and 2 bases from J; junction bases left unmatched: 11. CDR3 amino acids: CASSQSRDRGRRRAYNEQFF. In DNA, the CDR3 is TGCGCCAGCAGTCAATCGAGGGACAGGGGGCGAAGAAGGGCCTACAATGAGCAGTTCTTC.

V and J are TRBV7-9 and TRBJ1-5; a weak D match, TRBD1 (5 bases). Trimming shortened V by 1 base and J by 5 bases, and 18 bases separated the two germline ends. The germline V gene encodes CDR1 SEHNR and CDR2 FQNEAQ (reference sequence). The CDR3 is 17 amino acids. The DNA for the CDR3 is TGTGCCAGCAGCTTAGTGATCGAGGGGAGGGTCCATCAGCCCCAGCATTTT. Its protein product is CASSLVIEGRVHQPQHF.

The V gene is TRBV12-5, the J gene TRBJ1-3; no reliable D call. This CDR3 comprises 13 residues. V lost 11 bases and J lost 0, with 11 bases in between. Germline-derived CDR1 and CDR2 are LGHNT and FRNRAP. This chain's CDR3 is CAPSEFSGNTIYF. In nucleotides, the CDR3 is TGTGCTCCCTCCGAATTCTCTGGAAACACCATATATTTT.

In DNA, the CDR3 is TGCGCCAGCAGTCACGGTGACATAAGTTACGAGCAGTACTTC. This gives the protein CASSHGDISYEQYF. The chain has TRBV23-1 and TRBJ2-7; the D is unclear. TRBV23-1 is filed as an ORF, its function uncertain. V lost 3 bases to trimming and J lost 4 bases, with 13 bases between them. The CDR3 has 14 amino acids.

This clone was seen only once. The chain recombines TRBV7-2 with TRBJ2-2; 7 nucleotides line up with TRBD1. Germline V CDR1 and CDR2: SGHTA, FQGNSA. CDR3 length: 14 residues. The trim removed 5 bases at V and 7 bases at J, leaving 7 bases unmatched. CDR3 nucleotides: TGTGCCAGCAGCCCAGGGGGAAAAGACGGGGAGCTGTTTTTT. This translates into CASSPGGKDGELFF.

CDR3 protein: CASREQGAGTEAFF. In nucleotides, the CDR3 is TGTGCCAGCAGGGAGCAGGGGGCGGGCACTGAAGCTTTCTTT. This rearrangement joins TRBV6-4 to TRBJ1-1, with 8 bases aligning to TRBD1. The CDR3 consists of 14 residues. V gave up 6 bases and J gave up 4 bases; unmatched junction bases: 7. The germline V gene encodes CDR1 MRHNA and CDR2 SNTAGT.

The chain employs TRBV2 and TRBJ1-2; a possible D gene is TRBD1 (5 bases). The V end lost 6 bases, the J end lost 7 bases, and 9 bases lay between the germline ends. Germline-derived CDR1 and CDR2 are SNHLY and FYNNEI. There are 11 residues in the CDR3. CDR3 DNA sequence: TGTGCCAGCAGGGGGCAGGGTGGCTACACCTTC. Translating gives CASRGQGGYTF.

This chain connects TRBV27 to TRBJ1-5, with no clear D. Trimming removed 10 bases from V and 3 bases from J, with 13 bases in between. Germline values: CDR1 MNHEY, CDR2 SMNVEV (reference sequence). CDR3 size: 13 residues. The CDR3 bases are TGTGCCACCCAGCACTTACCCAATCAGCCCCAGCATTTT. This codes for CATQHLPNQPQHF.

This sequence joins TRBV27 and TRBJ2-7; 7 bases are a match to TRBD1. The ends lost 5 bases at V and 1 base at J; junction bases unmatched: 2. This CDR3 spans 13 amino acids. Germline V gives CDR1 MNHEY, CDR2 SMNVEV (reference sequence). The CDR3 DNA follows: TGTGCCAGCAGTAACAGGGGTTCCTACGAGCAGTACTTC. Amino acid sequence: CASSNRGSYEQYF.

This clone was detected only a few times. The CDR3 nucleotides are TGTGCCAGCAGCAATGGGGGCTATTACAATGAGCAGTTCTTC. Its translation is CASSNGGYYNEQFF. The rearrangement links TRBV5-6 to TRBJ2-1, with D possibly matching TRBD1 (6 bases). Germline CDR1 reads SGHDT; CDR2 reads YYEEEE. The CDR3 has 14 amino acids. Trimming pared 4 bases from V and 4 bases from J, leaving 12 bases between.

The chain couples TRBV3-1 (or the pseudogene TRBV3-2) to TRBJ1-1, with TRBD1 matching over 8 bases. In germline, CDR1 is LGHDT, CDR2 YNNKEL (reference sequence). The CDR3 has 16 residues. Unmatched junction bases numbered 4, after V lost 0 bases and J lost 1 base. The CDR3 loop reads CASSQEGTGQNTEAFF. CDR3 nucleotides: TGTGCCAGCAGCCAAGAGGGGACAGGCCAGAACACTGAAGCTTTCTTT.

As regards this clone: Other DNA sequences in this specimen translate into the identical CDR3. The V call is TRBV5-1, the J call TRBJ2-7; TRBD1 aligns across 9 bases. From germline, CDR1 is SGHRS and CDR2 YFSETQ. CDR3 size: 14 residues. J gave up 1 base and V 3 bases, and 2 bases lay outside the gene matches. The CDR3 loop is CASSSGQGSYEQYF. The CDR3 DNA reads as TGCGCCAGCAGCTCAGGACAGGGGTCCTACGAGCAGTACTTC.

This chain uses TRBV19 with TRBJ1-1; no reliable D call. Germline CDR1 is LNHDA and CDR2 is SQIVND (reference sequence). CDR3 length equals 14 residues. Trimming left V 3 bases short and J 4 bases short, with 12 bases between. The CDR3 coding sequence is TGTGCCAGTAGTATGGTTGGGATGCTCACTGAAGCTTTCTTT. Its translation is CASSMVGMLTEAFF. Looking up the rest from reference TRBV19 and TRBJ1-1 gives the full variable domain: DGGITQSPKYLFRKEGQNVTLSCEQNLNHDAMYWYRQDPGQGLRLIYYSQIVNDFQKGDIAEGYSVSREKKESFPLTVTSAQKNPTAFYLCASSMVGMLTEAFFGQGTRLTVV.

V gene TRBV28 combines with J gene TRBJ1-6; 7 nucleotides match TRBD1. Germline loops: CDR1 MDHEN, CDR2 SYDVKM. Losses at the gene ends were 7 bases for V and 9 bases for J; bases not matched to a gene: 6. There are 13 residues in the CDR3. CDR3 in amino acids: CASKGTDPSPLHF. The DNA of the CDR3 is TGTGCCAGCAAGGGGACAGACCCTTCACCCCTCCACTTT.

The V and J genes are TRBV2 and TRBJ1-1; the match to TRBD1 covers 9 bases. The CDR3 extends over 15 amino acids. CDR1 and CDR2 from the germline V gene are SNHLY and FYNNEI. After removal of 5 bases from V and 0 bases from J, the junction contained 4 bases not matched to a gene. This chain's CDR3 is CASSWTGAMNTEAFF. As DNA, the CDR3 is TGTGCCAGCAGTTGGACAGGGGCGATGAACACTGAAGCTTTCTTT.

The chain has TRBV29-1 and TRBJ1-2; the match to TRBD1 covers 7 bases. Germline assignment: CDR1 SQVTM and CDR2 ANQGSEA. The CDR3 sequence is 16 residues long. The ends lost 5 bases at V and 0 bases at J; junction bases unmatched: 12. The chain's CDR3 is CSVILYSGTANYGYTF. The CDR3 coding sequence is TGCAGCGTTATACTATATTCCGGGACAGCTAACTATGGCTACACCTTC.

The rearrangement joins TRBV5-6 to TRBJ2-2; the match to TRBD2 covers 10 bases. Germline V gene lookup returns CDR1 SGHDT and CDR2 YYEEEE. The CDR3 covers 16 residues. V lost 2 bases and J lost 3; bases outside the gene matches: 4. CDR3 bases: TGTGCCAGCAGCTTAGAGCGGGAGGGCCACACCGGGGAGCTGTTTTTT. It yields the protein CASSLEREGHTGELFF.

The V gene is TRBV27, the J gene TRBJ1-1; D unclear. Germline V CDR1 and CDR2: MNHEY, SMNVEV (reference sequence). The CDR3 extends over 13 amino acids. Trimming removed 8 bases at V and 0 bases at J, with 10 bases between. CDR3 residues: CASCSVMNTEAFF. The CDR3, as DNA: TGTGCCAGCTGCAGTGTGATGAACACTGAAGCTTTCTTT.

This clone came up once. CDR3 sequence: CASSSAGPQETQYF. In DNA, the CDR3 is TGTGCCAGCAGTTCAGCGGGACCCCAAGAGACCCAGTACTTC. The V call is TRBV27, the J call TRBJ2-5; 7 bases agree with TRBD2. Germline trimming cut 4 bases from V and 1 base from J; bases unmatched to any gene: 3. Germline CDR1 MNHEY, CDR2 SMNVEV (reference sequence). This CDR3 is 14 amino acids long.

A single count supports this clone. V and J are TRBV2 and TRBJ1-5; 9 positions match TRBD1. The CDR3 runs 16 residues. V lost 6 bases and J lost 0; bases outside the gene matches: 6. Per the germline V gene, CDR1 is SNHLY and CDR2 is FYNNEI. The CDR3 coding sequence is TGTGCCAGCAGACCCGGGACAGGGTATAGCAATCAGCCCCAGCATTTT. Amino acids: CASRPGTGYSNQPQHF.